This TCR beta chain was profiled in a study of blood T cell repertoires in COVID-19. Sequenced by immunoSEQ multiplex PCR; TCRdb stores in-frame clones only, minus some. The sample comprises 230,000 or so clones, around 83% of which are singletons, and more than 1.2% rests with the top ten. Trimming cost V 2 bases and J 4 bases; bases outside gene matches: 11. The germline CDR1 and CDR2 sequences are ENHRY and SYGVKD. The CDR3 is 16 amino acids. This clonotype originated in a middle-aged woman who had recovered from COVID-19. What was sequenced was peripheral blood. V usage is TRBV10-3 and J usage is TRBJ2-7; 7 bases are shared with TRBD1. The CDR3 reads CAISEPNEGQLYEQYF. DNA for the CDR3: TGTGCCATCAGTGAGCCCAACGAGGGACAGTTGTACGAGCAGTACTTC.